Listed below are T cell receptor beta chains from one sample, sequenced in a study of T cells after yellow fever vaccination. TCRdb fed the 5' RACE reads into MiXCR, producing one record per CDR3 protein. This table holds roughly 310,000 distinct CDR3 sequences, 8.7% found once. The specimen was PBMCs, collected on the day of the first yellow fever vaccination. All receptors come from a man between 18 and 35 years old who received the YFV17D yellow fever vaccine. Each CDR3 is given with its conserved first and last residue. Clone size is shown for a subset of rows, as once, few, many or a class of expanded clone.

j_gene,abundance,v_gene,CDR3aa
TRBJ2-1,many,TRBV11-2,CASSLNMGGAGDNEQFF
TRBJ2-3,NA,TRBV2,CASRPTGTGVTDTQYF
TRBJ2-2,NA,TRBV7-9,CASSLVPSGGDTGELFF
TRBJ2-7,many,TRBV28,CASRLQGYEQYF
TRBJ2-4,NA,TRBV4-3,CASSHQTGLENIQYF
TRBJ1-5,NA,TRBV20-1,CSASAIYSNQPQHF
TRBJ2-3,NA,TRBV29-1,CSVAVGGAGDTQYF
TRBJ2-3,few,TRBV11-2,CASSYWGDSTDTQYF
TRBJ1-2,many,TRBV4-3,CASSRSRAAAYGYTF
TRBJ2-1,few,TRBV12-5,CASGEATGVNEQFF
TRBJ2-2,NA,TRBV19,CASTRDRGLTGELFF
TRBJ1-1,NA,TRBV20-1,CSARDILPLTADTEAFF
TRBJ2-1,few,TRBV9,CASSVFGLNEQFF
TRBJ2-7,few,TRBV4-1,CASSHVDLGLAPTAYEQYF
TRBJ1-5,NA,TRBV11-2,CASSLVGTGGGGNQPQHF
TRBJ1-6,many,TRBV4-3,CASSQDETPYNSPLHF
TRBJ2-2,NA,TRBV6-1,CASSERVGETGVRTGELFF
TRBJ2-3,many,TRBV7-2,CASSFLPLSTDTQYF
TRBJ2-3,few,TRBV28,CASRQIGGATDTQYF
TRBJ1-6,few,TRBV12-3/TRBV12-4,CASSTGLNNSPLHF
TRBJ1-5,few,TRBV19,CASSVYQDQPQHF
TRBJ2-3,NA,TRBV29-1,CSVDADTQYF
TRBJ1-6,NA,TRBV12-3/TRBV12-4,CASSLSLRYNSPLHF
TRBJ2-5,NA,TRBV12-3/TRBV12-4,CASSSGTSAAQETQYF
TRBJ2-2,NA,TRBV6-5,CASSSGSNTGELFF
TRBJ2-7,few,TRBV6-1,CASSVQGSYEQYF
TRBJ1-6,NA,TRBV6-5,CASSYGGGQRENSPLHF
TRBJ1-5,many,TRBV19,CASSGTGARSQPQHF
TRBJ2-1,few,TRBV7-6,CASSFPPTSGGAYNEQFF
TRBJ2-2,NA,TRBV5-8,CASAVIGQLNTGELFF
TRBJ1-2,NA,TRBV30,CAWSPGTGSSYGYTF
TRBJ1-6,few,TRBV12-3/TRBV12-4,CASSLSGEGKSPLHF
TRBJ1-6,few,TRBV4-2,CASSLFWVLESSPLHF
TRBJ1-1,few,TRBV7-3,CASSRVGVGIDLYTEAFF
TRBJ1-4,few,TRBV7-2,CASSFGRFNEKLFF